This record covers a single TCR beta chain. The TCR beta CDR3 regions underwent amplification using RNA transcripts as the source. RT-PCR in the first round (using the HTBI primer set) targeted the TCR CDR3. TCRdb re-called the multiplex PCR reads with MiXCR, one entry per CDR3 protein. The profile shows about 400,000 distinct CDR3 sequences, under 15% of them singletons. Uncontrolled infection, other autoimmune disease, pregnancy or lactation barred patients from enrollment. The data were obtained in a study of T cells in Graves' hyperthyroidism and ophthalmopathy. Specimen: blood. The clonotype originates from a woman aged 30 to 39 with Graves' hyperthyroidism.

CDR3 nucleotide sequence: TGTGCCAGCAGCCGGAGTCGGGGAGGTGGGACCCAGTACTTC. Its protein is CASSRSRGGGTQYF. The chain has TRBV12-3 or TRBV12-4 and TRBJ2-5, with D maybe TRBD2 (6 bases). This CDR3 region has 14 residues. The V end was cut by 6 bases, the J end by 7 bases, with 18 bases between.